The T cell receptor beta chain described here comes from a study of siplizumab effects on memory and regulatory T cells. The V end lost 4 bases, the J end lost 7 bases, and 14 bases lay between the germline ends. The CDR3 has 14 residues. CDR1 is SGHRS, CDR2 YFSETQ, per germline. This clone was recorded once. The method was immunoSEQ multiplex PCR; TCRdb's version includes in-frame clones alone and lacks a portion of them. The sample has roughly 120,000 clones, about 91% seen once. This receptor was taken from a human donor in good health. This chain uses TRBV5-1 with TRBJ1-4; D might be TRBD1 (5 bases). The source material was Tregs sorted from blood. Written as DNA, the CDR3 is TGCGCCAGCAGCCCGGACAATGGTTTTGAAAAACTGTTTTTT. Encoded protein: CASSPDNGFEKLFF.